This T cell receptor (beta chain) was sequenced during a study of blood T cell repertoires in COVID-19 (dated by TCRdb to the early 2020s). In the study overall: Samples covering the acute and convalescent phases of COVID-19 were provided by collaborators in the United States, Italy and Spain. The repertoires were released in a freely available public database intended as a resource for research on the immune response to SARS-CoV-2. The sample metadata nearly always contained a de-identified subject ID, COVID-19 status, age in years and sex. Where available, HLA class I and class II types were obtained from metadata supplied by the sample provider rather than from assay-based typing. The prospective study material was composed of cDNA or gDNA derived from T cells, B-cell-depleted T cells, or PBMCs. Deeply sampled blood TCRbeta repertoires from subjects exposed to, actively infected with, or recovered from COVID-19 were included in the dataset. The samples were drawn from the first 160 participants of the ongoing ImmuneRACE study and from 1,200 or so subjects provided by 6 global collaborators. The paper's findings and limits, for the study overall: The amount of clinical and demographic metadata varied by source and participant and was provided uncurated.

TCRbeta CDR3 regions were amplified from genomic DNA by means of the immunoSEQ Assay, a bias-controlled multiplex PCR. On the authors' methods: Within the assay, amplification of reference gene primers was used to estimate how many nucleated cells each sample contained. Sequence reads were collapsed and filtered to measure the absolute abundance of every unique TCRbeta CDR3 rearrangement. For each sample, productive Simpson clonality was calculated as the square root of Simpson's diversity index over productive rearrangements. What TCRdb holds here is the immuneACCESS table cut down to in-frame rearrangements. Part of the clones is not present; checked against another copy, under half of the missing clones reflect an unresolved V gene, and the others are unexplained. V and J calls and clone size are as listed in that table; D and trimming were resolved from the DNA. Recorded for this sample are about 90,000 clones; about nine tenths of them occurred a single time. About 0.51% of the sample comes from the top ten.

From cysteine to phenylalanine, the CDR3 is 16 amino acids long. The kept DNA is CDR3 alone, 48 bases in frame from the first base. The V end loses 2 bases and the J end loses 3 bases, and a stretch of 14 bases separates them. From the germline V gene (reference sequence), CDR1 is SGHAT and CDR2 is FQDESV. Each collaborating institution followed its own protocols to collect whole blood in K2EDTA tubes. For TCRbeta analysis, collaborators shipped samples as frozen whole blood, isolated PBMCs, or DNA extracted from either of those sample types. This clone was recorded only once. Which antigen it targets is not known. The input lacks base qualities; no much larger clone sits a single base away.

The chain employs TRBV11-1 and TRBJ2-1; the D gene identity is not certain. The sequence derives from a man in his 60s with acute or convalescent COVID-19. Specimen: peripheral blood. The sequence in DNA is TGTGCCAGCAGCTTATACCACACGGAGTACTACAATGAGCAGTTCTTC. It codes for CASSLYHTEYYNEQFF.